The entry that follows covers one TCR beta chain sequence. The sample originates from a study of identical twins. A universal primer site was created by template switching, with the cDNA bearing unique molecular identifiers. One entry per CDR3 protein, called by TCRdb with MiXCR from the 5' RACE reads. The sample holds 470,000 or so distinct CDR3 sequences, 20% to 30% seen once. The same data also contributed to another study, on T cells expressing NK-cell markers. That publication notes: Sequenced donors, eight in total, included seven who were HCMV-seropositive and one who was seronegative. Roughly 1.0-8% of CD8+ T cells in several donors belonged to dominant NKG2C+ clonotypes.

The sequenced sample consisted of CD4+ T cells sorted from blood. The receptor was isolated from a woman between 18 and 29 years old in good health.

DNA for the CDR3: TGTGCCAGCAGAAAAATGTTGGGACAGAACACCGGGGAGCTGTTTTTT. It encodes CASRKMLGQNTGELFF. The chain links TRBV12-3 or TRBV12-4 to TRBJ2-2, with TRBD1 as a possible D gene (6 bases). The CDR3 is 16 amino acids. V was clipped by 6 bases and J by 1 base, with 15 bases between them.